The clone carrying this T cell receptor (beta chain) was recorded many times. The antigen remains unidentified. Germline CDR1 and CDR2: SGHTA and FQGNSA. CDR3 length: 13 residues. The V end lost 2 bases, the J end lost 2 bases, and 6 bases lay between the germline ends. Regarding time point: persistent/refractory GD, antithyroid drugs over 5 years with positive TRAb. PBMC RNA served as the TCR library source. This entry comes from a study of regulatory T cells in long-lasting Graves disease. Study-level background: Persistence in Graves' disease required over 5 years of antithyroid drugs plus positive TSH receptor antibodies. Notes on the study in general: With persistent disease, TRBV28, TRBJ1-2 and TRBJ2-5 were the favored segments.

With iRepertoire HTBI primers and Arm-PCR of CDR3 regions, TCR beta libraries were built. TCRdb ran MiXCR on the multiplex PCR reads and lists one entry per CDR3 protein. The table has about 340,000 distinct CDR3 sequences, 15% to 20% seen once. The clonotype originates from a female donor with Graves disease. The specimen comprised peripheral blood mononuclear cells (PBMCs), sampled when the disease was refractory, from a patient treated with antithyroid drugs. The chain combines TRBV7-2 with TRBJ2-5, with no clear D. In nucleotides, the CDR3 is TGTGCCAGCAGCTTATCGCCTCAAGAGACCCAGTACTTC. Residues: CASSLSPQETQYF. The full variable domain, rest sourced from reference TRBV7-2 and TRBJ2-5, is GAGVSQSPSNKVTEKGKDVELRCDPISGHTALYWYRQSLGQGLEFLIYFQGNSAPDKSGLPSDRFSAERTGGSVSTLTIQRTQQEDSAVYLCASSLSPQETQYFGPGTRLLVL.